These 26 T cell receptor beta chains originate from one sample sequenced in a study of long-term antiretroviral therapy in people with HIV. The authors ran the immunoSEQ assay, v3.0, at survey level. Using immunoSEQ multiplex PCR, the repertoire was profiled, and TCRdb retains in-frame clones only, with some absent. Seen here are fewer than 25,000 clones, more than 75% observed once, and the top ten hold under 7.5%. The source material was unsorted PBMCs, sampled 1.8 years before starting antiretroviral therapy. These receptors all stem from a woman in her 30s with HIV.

The CDR3 region has the DNA TGCGCCAGCAGCTTGGATGCTTTTATCTCCTATAATTCACCCCTCCACTTT. Its translation: CASSLDAFISYNSPLHF. The rearrangement links TRBV5-1 to TRBJ1-6; no clear D. Germline-derived CDR1 and CDR2 are SGHRS and YFSETQ. With 0 bases removed from V and 0 bases from J, the gap between germline ends came to 10 bases. The CDR3 length is 17 residues.

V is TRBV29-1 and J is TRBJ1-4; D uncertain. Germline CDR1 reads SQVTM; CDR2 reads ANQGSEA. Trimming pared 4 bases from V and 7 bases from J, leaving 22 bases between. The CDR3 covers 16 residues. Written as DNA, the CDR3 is TGCAGCGTTGCCCCTCCTCACACCAGCACTCCTGAAAAACTGTTTTTT. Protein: CSVAPPHTSTPEKLFF. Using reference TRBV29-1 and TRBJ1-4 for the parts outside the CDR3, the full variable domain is SAVISQKPSRDICQRGTSLTIQCQVDSQVTMMFWYRQQPGQSLTLIATANQGSEATYESGFVIDKFPISRPNLTFSTLTVSNMSPEDSSIYLCSVAPPHTSTPEKLFFGSGTQLSVL.

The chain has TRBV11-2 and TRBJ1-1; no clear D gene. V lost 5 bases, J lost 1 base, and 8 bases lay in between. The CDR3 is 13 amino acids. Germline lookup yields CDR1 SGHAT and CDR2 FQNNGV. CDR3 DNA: TGTGCCAGCAGCCCCGGCCAGAACACTGAAGCTTTCTTT. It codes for CASSPGQNTEAFF.

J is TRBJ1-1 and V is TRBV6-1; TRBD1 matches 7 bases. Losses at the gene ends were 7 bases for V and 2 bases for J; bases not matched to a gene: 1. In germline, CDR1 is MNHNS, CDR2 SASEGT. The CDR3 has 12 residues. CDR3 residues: CASNRGNTEAFF. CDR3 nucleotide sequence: TGTGCCAGCAACAGGGGTAACACTGAAGCTTTCTTT.

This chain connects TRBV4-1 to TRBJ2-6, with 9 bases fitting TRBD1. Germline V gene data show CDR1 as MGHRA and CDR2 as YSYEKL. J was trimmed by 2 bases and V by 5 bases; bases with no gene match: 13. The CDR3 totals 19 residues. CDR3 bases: TGCGCCAGCAGCTCGTACGCCTTGGGACAGGGACCTGGGGCCAACGTCCTGACTTTC. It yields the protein CASSSYALGQGPGANVLTF.

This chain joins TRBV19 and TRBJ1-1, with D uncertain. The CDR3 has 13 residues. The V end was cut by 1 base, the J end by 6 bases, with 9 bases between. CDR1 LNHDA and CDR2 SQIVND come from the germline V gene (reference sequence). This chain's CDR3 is CASSIGPIPEAFF. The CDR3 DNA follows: TGTGCCAGTAGTATAGGCCCAATCCCTGAAGCTTTCTTT.

The CDR3: CASEAGGKKSTDTQYF. CDR3 coding DNA: TGTGCCAGTGAGGCGGGGGGGAAAAAAAGCACAGATACGCAGTATTTT. The chain has TRBV19 and TRBJ2-3; 9 nucleotides match TRBD2. CDR3 size: 16 residues. V shed 8 bases and J 0 bases; nucleotides not matched to a gene: 9. CDR1 and CDR2 from the germline V gene are LNHDA and SQIVND (reference sequence).

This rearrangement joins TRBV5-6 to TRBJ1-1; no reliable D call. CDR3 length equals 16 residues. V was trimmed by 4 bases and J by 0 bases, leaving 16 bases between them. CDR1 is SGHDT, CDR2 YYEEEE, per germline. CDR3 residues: CASSVSGKLMNTEAFF. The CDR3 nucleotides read TGTGCCAGCAGCGTATCCGGCAAACTTATGAACACTGAAGCTTTCTTT.

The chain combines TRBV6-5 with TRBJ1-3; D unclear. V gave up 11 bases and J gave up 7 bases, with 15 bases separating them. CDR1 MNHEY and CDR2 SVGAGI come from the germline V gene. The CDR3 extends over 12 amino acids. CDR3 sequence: CAARDGGNTIYF. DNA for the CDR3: TGTGCCGCGAGAGATGGCGGGAACACCATATATTTT.

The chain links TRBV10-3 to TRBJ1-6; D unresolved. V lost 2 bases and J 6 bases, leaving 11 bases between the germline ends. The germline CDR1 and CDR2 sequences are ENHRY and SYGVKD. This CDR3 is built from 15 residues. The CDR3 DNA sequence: TGTGCCATCAGTGAGCTGACCGCGGCTAATTCACCCCTCCACTTT. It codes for CAISELTAANSPLHF.

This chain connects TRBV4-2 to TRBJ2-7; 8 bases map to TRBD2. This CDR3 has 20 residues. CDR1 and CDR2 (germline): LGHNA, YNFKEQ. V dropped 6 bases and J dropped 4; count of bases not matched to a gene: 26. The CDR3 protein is CASRDPGLVYRSGLGYEQYV. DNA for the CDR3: TGTGCCAGCAGGGATCCGGGACTGGTCTACCGCTCGGGACTAGGGTACGAGCAGTACGTC.

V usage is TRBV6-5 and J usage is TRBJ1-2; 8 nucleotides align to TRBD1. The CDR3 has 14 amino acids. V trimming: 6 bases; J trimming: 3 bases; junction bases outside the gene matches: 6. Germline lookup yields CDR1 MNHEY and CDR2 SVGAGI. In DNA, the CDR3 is TGTGCCAGCAGGCCCGACAGGGGACACTATGGCTACACCTTC. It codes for CASRPDRGHYGYTF.

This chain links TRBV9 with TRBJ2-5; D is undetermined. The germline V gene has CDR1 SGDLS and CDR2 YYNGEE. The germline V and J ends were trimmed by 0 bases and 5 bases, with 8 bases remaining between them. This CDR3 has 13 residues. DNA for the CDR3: TGTGCCAGCAGCGTAGCTCTGCGGGAGACCCAGTACTTC. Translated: CASSVALRETQYF.

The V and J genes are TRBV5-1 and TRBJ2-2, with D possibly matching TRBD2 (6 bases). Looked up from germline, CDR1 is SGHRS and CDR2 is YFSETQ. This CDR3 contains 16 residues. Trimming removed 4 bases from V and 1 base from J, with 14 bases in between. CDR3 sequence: CASSTSGTLNTGELFF. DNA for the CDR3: TGCGCCAGCAGCACATCCGGGACTTTGAACACCGGGGAGCTGTTTTTT.

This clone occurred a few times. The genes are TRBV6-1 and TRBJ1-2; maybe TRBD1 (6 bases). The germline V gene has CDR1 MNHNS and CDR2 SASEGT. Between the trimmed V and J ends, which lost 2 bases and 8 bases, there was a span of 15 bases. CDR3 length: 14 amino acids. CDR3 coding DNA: TGTGCCAGCAGTGAAAGTTTGGGGGGCTGGGGCTACACCTTC. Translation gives CASSESLGGWGYTF.

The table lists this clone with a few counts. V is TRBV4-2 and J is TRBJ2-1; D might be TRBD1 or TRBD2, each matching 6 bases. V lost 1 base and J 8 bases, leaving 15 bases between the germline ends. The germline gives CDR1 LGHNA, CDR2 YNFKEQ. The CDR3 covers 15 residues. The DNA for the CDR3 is TGTGCCAGCAGCCAAGGGGGGGCCCCGGGGGATGAGCAGTTCTTC. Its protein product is CASSQGGAPGDEQFF.

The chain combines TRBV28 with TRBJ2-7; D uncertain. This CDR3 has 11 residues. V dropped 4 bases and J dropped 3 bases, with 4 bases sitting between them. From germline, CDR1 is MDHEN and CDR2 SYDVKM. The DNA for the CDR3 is TGTGCCAGCAGTTCCCACTACGAGCAGTACTTC. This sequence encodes CASSSHYEQYF. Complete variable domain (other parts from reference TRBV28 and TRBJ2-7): DVKVTQSSRYLVKRTGEKVFLECVQDMDHENMFWYRQDPGLGLRLIYFSYDVKMKEKGDIPEGYSVSREKKERFSLILESASTNQTSMYLCASSSHYEQYFGPGTRLTVT.

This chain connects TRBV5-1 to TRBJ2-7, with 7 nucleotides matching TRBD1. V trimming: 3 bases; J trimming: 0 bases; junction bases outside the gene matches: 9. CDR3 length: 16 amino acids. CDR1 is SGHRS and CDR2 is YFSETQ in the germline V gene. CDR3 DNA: TGCGCCAGCAGCTCTAGGGGGCGGTCAAGCTCCTACGAGCAGTACTTC. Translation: CASSSRGRSSSYEQYF.

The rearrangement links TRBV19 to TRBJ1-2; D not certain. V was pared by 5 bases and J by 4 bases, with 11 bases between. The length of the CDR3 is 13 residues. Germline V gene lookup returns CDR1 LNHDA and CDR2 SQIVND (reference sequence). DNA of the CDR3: TGTGCCAGTAGTGATCGAGTGGGCTATGGCTACACCTTC. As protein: CASSDRVGYGYTF.

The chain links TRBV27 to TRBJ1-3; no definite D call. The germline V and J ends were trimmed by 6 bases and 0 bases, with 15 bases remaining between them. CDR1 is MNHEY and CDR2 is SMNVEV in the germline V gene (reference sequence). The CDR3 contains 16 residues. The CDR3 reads CASSLGRSISGNTIYF. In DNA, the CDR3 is TGTGCCAGCAGCCTAGGTAGGTCTATCTCTGGAAACACCATATATTTT.

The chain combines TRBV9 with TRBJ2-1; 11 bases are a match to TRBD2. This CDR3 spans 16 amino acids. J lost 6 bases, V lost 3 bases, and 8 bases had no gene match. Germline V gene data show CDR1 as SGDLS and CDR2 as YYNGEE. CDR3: CASSAAGTSGINEQFF. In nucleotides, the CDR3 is TGTGCCAGCAGCGCGGCCGGGACTAGCGGCATCAATGAGCAGTTCTTC.

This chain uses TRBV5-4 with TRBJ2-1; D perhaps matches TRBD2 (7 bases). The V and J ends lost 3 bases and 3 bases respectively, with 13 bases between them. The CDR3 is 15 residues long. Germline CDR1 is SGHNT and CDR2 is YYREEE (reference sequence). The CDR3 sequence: CASSSGGQGYNEQFF. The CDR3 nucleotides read TGTGCCAGCAGCTCCGGGGGGCAGGGCTACAATGAGCAGTTCTTC.

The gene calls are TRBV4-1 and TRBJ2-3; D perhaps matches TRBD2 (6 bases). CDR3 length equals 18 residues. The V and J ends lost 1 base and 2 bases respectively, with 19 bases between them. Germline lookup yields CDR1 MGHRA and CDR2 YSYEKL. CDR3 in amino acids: CASSQVGGDLRYTDTQYF. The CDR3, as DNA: TGCGCCAGCAGCCAAGTAGGCGGGGACCTAAGGTACACAGATACGCAGTATTTT.

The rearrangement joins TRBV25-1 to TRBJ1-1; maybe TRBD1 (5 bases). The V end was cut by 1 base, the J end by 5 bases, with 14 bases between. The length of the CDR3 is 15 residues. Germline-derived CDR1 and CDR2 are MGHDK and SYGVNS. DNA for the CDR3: TGTGCCAGCAGTGAATTTTTTGGGGGGGAGACTGAAGCTTTCTTT. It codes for CASSEFFGGETEAFF.

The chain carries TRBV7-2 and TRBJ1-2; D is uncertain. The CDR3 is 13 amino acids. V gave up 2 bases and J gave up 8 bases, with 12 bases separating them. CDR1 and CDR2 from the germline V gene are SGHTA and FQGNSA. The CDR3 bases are TGTGCCAGCAGCTTACCCCCCCCAAAGGGCTACACCTTC. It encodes CASSLPPPKGYTF.

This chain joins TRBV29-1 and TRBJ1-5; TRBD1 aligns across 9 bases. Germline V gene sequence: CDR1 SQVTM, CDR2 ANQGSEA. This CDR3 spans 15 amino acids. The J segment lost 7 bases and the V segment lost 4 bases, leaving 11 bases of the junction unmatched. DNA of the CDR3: TGCAGCGTTGCACTCTCCGGGACAGGGAGACAGCCCCAGCATTTT. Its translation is CSVALSGTGRQPQHF.